A single sample gave rise to the 19 T cell receptor beta chains below, sequenced in a study of CD8 T cells in ankylosing spondylitis. MiXCR, run by TCRdb on the 5' RACE reads, gives a single entry per CDR3 protein. The repertoire holds 300,000 to 400,000 distinct CDR3 sequences, with around 15% as singletons. Specimen: blood, either unsorted or a sorted T cell fraction (not recorded which). These receptors all come from a male donor with ankylosing spondylitis or in good health (not recorded which).

This clonotype appeared a few times. This sequence joins TRBV12-3 or TRBV12-4 and TRBJ1-1; a possible D gene is TRBD1 (5 bases). Deletions cut 1 base from V and 2 bases from J, with 11 bases between. CDR3 length: 15 residues. The CDR3 here is CASSLGDGLNTEAFF. DNA for the CDR3: TGTGCCAGCAGTTTAGGGGACGGCTTAAACACTGAAGCTTTCTTT.

This clonotype was seen ten or more times. V is TRBV6-1 and J is TRBJ1-2; maybe TRBD1 (5 bases). There are 13 residues in the CDR3. Germline assignment: CDR1 MNHNS and CDR2 SASEGT. V was cut by 5 bases and J by 1 base, with 8 bases left in between. The CDR3 DNA follows: TGTGCCAGCAGTCCGACAGATAACTATGGCTACACCTTC. Protein product: CASSPTDNYGYTF.

This chain links TRBV3-1 with TRBJ2-3; no definite D call. Per the germline V gene, CDR1 is LGHDT and CDR2 is YNNKEL (reference sequence). The length of the CDR3 is 18 residues. V lost 2 bases, J lost 1 base, and 19 bases lay in between. CDR3: CASSQLTGPLFGTDTQYF. The DNA of the CDR3 is TGTGCCAGCAGCCAATTGACCGGACCCCTTTTCGGCACAGATACGCAGTATTTT.

Comments on this clonotype: An end of the junction does not agree with germline; a read error may underlie this. This rearrangement joins TRBV19 to TRBJ2-4; D is unclear. The CDR3 has 14 residues. Germline V gives CDR1 LNHDA, CDR2 SQIVND (reference sequence). CDR3 amino acids: CASSPGPAQNIQYF. The CDR3 coding sequence is TGTGCCAGTAGTCCCGGGCCAGCCCAAAACATTCAGTACTTC.

In this sample, this clonotype turned up a few times. CDR3 sequence: CASSRYDSNQPQHF. CDR3 nucleotide sequence: TGTGCCAGCAGTAGGTACGACAGCAATCAGCCCCAGCATTTT. The chain employs TRBV6-1 and TRBJ1-5, with D unclear. V lost 5 bases, J lost 1 base, and 9 bases lay in between. CDR3 length: 14 amino acids. CDR1 and CDR2 from the germline V gene are MNHNS and SASEGT.

This clonotype was seen ten or more times. V usage is TRBV29-1 and J usage is TRBJ1-2, with TRBD1 identical over 9 bases. Germline-derived CDR1 and CDR2 are SQVTM and ANQGSEA. The CDR3 contains 12 residues. After removal of 7 bases from V and 6 bases from J, the junction contained 6 bases not matched to a gene. CDR3 in amino acids: CSATGQGNGYTF. The CDR3 DNA is TGCAGCGCGACGGGACAGGGAAATGGCTACACCTTC.

This chain links TRBV12-3 or TRBV12-4 with TRBJ2-7, with D perhaps matching TRBD1 (6 bases). The CDR3 runs to 13 residues. V was cut by 6 bases and J by 7 bases, with 16 bases left in between. The chain's CDR3 is CASRSTGIREQYF. The CDR3 DNA reads TGTGCCAGCAGGTCCACAGGGATCCGAGAGCAGTACTTC.

This rearrangement joins TRBV3-1 to TRBJ2-7; the match to TRBD2 covers 14 bases. Germline-derived CDR1 and CDR2 are LGHDT and YNNKEL (reference sequence). The CDR3 consists of 16 residues. With 3 bases clipped from V and 3 bases from J, the junction kept 4 bases outside the gene matches. DNA of the CDR3: TGTGCCAGCAGCCAGGGGGGACTAGCGGGGGTCTACGAGCAGTACTTC. It is translated as CASSQGGLAGVYEQYF.

DNA of the CDR3: TGCAGCGCCCAGGCGGGTAGAGGCACTGAAGCTTTCTTT. Residues: CSAQAGRGTEAFF. J is TRBJ1-1 and V is TRBV29-1; D unresolved. This CDR3 is 13 amino acids long. Deletions cut 7 bases from V and 4 bases from J, with 16 bases between. The germline V gene encodes CDR1 SQVTM and CDR2 ANQGSEA. Combining the CDR3 with reference TRBV29-1 and TRBJ1-1 gives the whole variable domain SAVISQKPSRDICQRGTSLTIQCQVDSQVTMMFWYRQQPGQSLTLIATANQGSEATYESGFVIDKFPISRPNLTFSTLTVSNMSPEDSSIYLCSAQAGRGTEAFFGQGTRLTVV.

This clonotype was seen a handful of times. This sequence joins TRBV11-2 and TRBJ2-1; D remains ambiguous. Trimming removed 2 bases at V and 8 bases at J, with 13 bases between. This CDR3 has 14 amino acids. Germline CDR1 is SGHAT and CDR2 is FQNNGV. CDR3 loop: CASSLNPRGDEQFF. CDR3 nucleotides: TGTGCCAGCAGCTTAAACCCTAGAGGCGATGAGCAGTTCTTC.

This clonotype was counted between two and nine times. The gene calls are TRBV6-5 and TRBJ1-2; 10 bases fit TRBD1. CDR1 MNHEY and CDR2 SVGAGI come from the germline V gene. V trimming: 4 bases; J trimming: 4 bases; junction bases outside the gene matches: 6. This CDR3 region has 15 residues. Here the CDR3 DNA reads TGTGCCAGCAGTTCACCCGGGACAGGGGTCTATGGCTACACCTTC. It yields the protein CASSSPGTGVYGYTF.

The sample holds a few counts of this clonotype. DNA of the CDR3: TGTGCCAGCAGTCCGGGACTAGCGGGAGGAATGCGCACAGATACGCAGTATTTT. This translates into CASSPGLAGGMRTDTQYF. The rearrangement uses TRBV6-1 and TRBJ2-3; 15 nucleotides align to TRBD2. With 5 bases clipped from V and 1 base from J, the junction kept 7 bases outside the gene matches. CDR1 is MNHNS, CDR2 SASEGT, per germline. CDR3 size: 18 residues.

The chain joins TRBV10-3 to TRBJ1-2; TRBD1 agrees at 7 bases. The germline V gene encodes CDR1 ENHRY and CDR2 SYGVKD. The CDR3 is 16 residues long. Trimming cost V 6 bases and J 1 base; bases outside gene matches: 11. In DNA form, the CDR3 reads TGTGCCATCAGGGCCGCGGGGGACAGACATAACTATGGCTACACCTTC. Its translation: CAIRAAGDRHNYGYTF.

There are many counts of this clonotype. The chain employs TRBV20-1 and TRBJ1-5; no firm D call. With 5 bases removed from V and 0 bases from J, the gap between germline ends came to 8 bases. The CDR3 contains 13 residues. CDR1 and CDR2 from the germline V gene are DFQATT and SNEGSKA (reference sequence). In nucleotides, the CDR3 is TGCAGTGCTGGGGATCATAGCAATCAGCCCCAGCATTTT. It specifies CSAGDHSNQPQHF.

This chain uses TRBV19 with TRBJ2-7; 9 nucleotides line up with TRBD1. CDR1 is LNHDA and CDR2 is SQIVND in the germline V gene (reference sequence). CDR3 size: 13 residues. V trimming: 4 bases; J trimming: 3 bases; junction bases outside the gene matches: 1. As DNA, the CDR3 is TGTGCCAGTAGTAGGACAGGGGACTACGAGCAGTACTTC. As protein: CASSRTGDYEQYF.

This clonotype was seen a single time. This chain joins TRBV9 and TRBJ2-3; 8 nucleotides align to TRBD2. The ends lost 3 bases at V and 4 bases at J; junction bases unmatched: 7. Germline V CDR1 and CDR2: SGDLS, YYNGEE. This CDR3 has 15 amino acids. The CDR3 is CASSASGGPADTQYF. DNA for the CDR3: TGTGCCAGCAGCGCGTCGGGAGGGCCCGCAGATACGCAGTATTTT.

The chain combines TRBV12-3 or TRBV12-4 with TRBJ2-1; tentative D call: TRBD2 (6 bases). CDR3 size: 17 residues. V dropped 8 bases and J dropped 0 bases, with 20 bases sitting between them. Here the CDR3 reads CASCPGRRMGSYNEQFF. CDR3 bases: TGTGCCAGCTGCCCAGGGAGGAGGATGGGCTCCTACAATGAGCAGTTCTTC.

This sequence joins TRBV7-2 and TRBJ2-7; 7 bases line up with TRBD1. The CDR3 spans 16 residues. Losses at the gene ends were 0 bases for V and 3 bases for J; bases not matched to a gene: 8. CDR1 is SGHTA, CDR2 FQGNSA, per germline. CDR3 DNA sequence: TGTGCCAGCAGCTTAGCGCGAGGACAGGAAAGCTACGAGCAGTACTTC. It yields the protein CASSLARGQESYEQYF.

This clonotype was counted between two and nine times. The rearrangement joins TRBV2 to TRBJ1-5; D gene uncertain. The germline gives CDR1 SNHLY, CDR2 FYNNEI. V was trimmed by 7 bases and J by 1 base, leaving 8 bases between them. This CDR3 region has 13 residues. As DNA, the CDR3 is TGTGCCAGCACCCGAGAGAGCAATCAGCCCCAGCATTTT. Translation: CASTRESNQPQHF.